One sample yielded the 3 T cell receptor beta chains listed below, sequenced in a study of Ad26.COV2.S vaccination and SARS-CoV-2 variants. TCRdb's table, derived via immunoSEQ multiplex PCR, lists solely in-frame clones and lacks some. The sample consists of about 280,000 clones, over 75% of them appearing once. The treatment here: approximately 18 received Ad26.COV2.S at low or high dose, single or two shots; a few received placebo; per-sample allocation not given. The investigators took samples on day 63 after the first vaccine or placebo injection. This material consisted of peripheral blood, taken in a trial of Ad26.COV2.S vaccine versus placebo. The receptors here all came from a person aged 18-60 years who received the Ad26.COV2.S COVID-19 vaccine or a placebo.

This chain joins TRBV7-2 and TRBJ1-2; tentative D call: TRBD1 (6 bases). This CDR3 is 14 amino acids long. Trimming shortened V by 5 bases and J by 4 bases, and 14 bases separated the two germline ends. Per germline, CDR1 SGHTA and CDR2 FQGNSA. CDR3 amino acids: CASSPRDTSYGYTF. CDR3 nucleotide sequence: TGTGCCAGCAGCCCCCGGGACACATCCTATGGCTACACCTTC.

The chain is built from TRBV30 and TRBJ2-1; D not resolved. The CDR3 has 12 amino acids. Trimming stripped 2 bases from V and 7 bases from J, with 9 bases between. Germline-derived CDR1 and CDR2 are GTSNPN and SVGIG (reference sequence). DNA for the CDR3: TGTGCCTGGAGTCGAACGTTAAATGAGCAGTTCTTC. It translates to CAWSRTLNEQFF. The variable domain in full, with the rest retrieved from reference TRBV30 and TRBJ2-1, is SQTIHQWPATLVQPVGSPLSLECTVEGTSNPNLYWYRQAAGRGLQLLFYSVGIGQISSEVPQNLSASRPQDRQFILSSKKLLLSDSGFYLCAWSRTLNEQFFGPGTRLTVL.

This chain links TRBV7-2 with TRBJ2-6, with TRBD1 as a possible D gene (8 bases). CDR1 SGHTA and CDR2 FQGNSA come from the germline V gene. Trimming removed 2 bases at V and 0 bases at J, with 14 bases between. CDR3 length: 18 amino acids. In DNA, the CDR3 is TGTGCCAGCAGCTTAAGACAGGGGAGGGGCTCTGGGGCCAACGTCCTGACTTTC. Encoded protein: CASSLRQGRGSGANVLTF.